This T cell receptor beta chain was found in a study of blood T cells in healthy people across ages (dated by TCRdb to 2013 to 2016). Describing the broader study: In model experiments, template switching captured roughly one uniquely barcoded TCR beta cDNA molecule for every two T cells. Age-related changes in TCR beta repertoire diversity were measured in the study by deep sequencing normalized with unique cDNA molecular identifiers. The study analyzed two additional independent replicas of 1 million unique cDNA reads from the same blood draw for two donors, one aged 18 to 30 and one aged 80 or older. Four age groups were formed from the donors: young (average 16 years), middle-aged (around 40), aged (around 68) and long-lived (82).

As concerns this clonotype: It lacks a known antigen. The input lacks base qualities; no much larger clone sits a single base away.

The paper as a whole reports these results and caveats: Donor CMV infection status was unknown, potentially confounding age-related changes in expanded clonotypes. Observed TCR beta diversity correlated strongly with the percentage of naive T cells measured by flow cytometry. Total diversity estimates from one million sequenced T cells were considered lower bounds and underestimates. As age increased, observed TCR beta diversity per million T cells dropped in a roughly linear way, and a significant reduction was already evident by age 40. Compared with the aged group, the long-lived group had more naive CD4+ T cells, fewer expanded clones and increased TCR diversity, a pattern suggesting age selection. Because profiling used bulk unsorted PBMCs, naive and antigen-experienced compartments could not be compared conclusively.

Libraries came from 5' RACE. The reads were generated on an Illumina HiSeq 2500. A second roughly 7 to 11 cycle PCR used a sample-barcoded 5' primer and a J-beta primer mix. A unique molecular identifier was introduced onto each TCR beta cDNA molecule by a template-switch 5' adaptor carrying 12 random nucleotides. Each sample yielded at least 3 million CDR3-containing paired-end reads. All of the RNA was converted into first-strand cDNA using the Mint cDNA synthesis kit, with a TRBC-specific oligonucleotide serving as the primer. Following uracil-DNA glycosylase treatment, a first 18-cycle PCR with universal primers M1SS and BC2_uni_R was performed on all cDNA. The authors processed their data as follows. Normalization of each sample was performed by random selection of 1 million high-quality reads, each carrying a distinct molecular identifier. Instead of being binned into consensus sequences, reads with shared molecular identifiers were discarded. MiTCR, with a Q25 quality threshold and the strictest error-elimination algorithm, was used for CDR3 identification, clonotype clustering and error correction. A nonparametric unseen species model with Euler transformation was used to estimate a lower bound on total TCR beta diversity. The public reads were quality trimmed at Q25 with fastp and then assembled into clones with MiXCR by TCRdb, keeping productive beta chains. Rows with one shared CDR3 protein collapse into an entry with the most common genes and DNA. These V and J calls derive from TCRdb rather than the authors' analysis. Here the sample has 750,000 to 950,000 distinct CDR3 sequences; roughly 28% occur a single time. The ten largest clones add up to roughly a tenth of the sample.

Taken from the germline V gene, the CDR1 and CDR2 loops are SGDLS and YYNGEE. V has 0 bases trimmed and J has 8 bases trimmed; junction bases matching no gene number 11. The CDR3, cysteine through phenylalanine, is 16 amino acids long. Only CDR3 DNA remains: 48 bases, in frame from the first base. The 39 donors, aged about 6 to 90 years, were systemically healthy Caucasian individuals from Russia. Roughly 11 milliliters of peripheral blood were drawn from each donor into EDTA-treated Vacutainer tubes. Ficoll-Paque density-gradient centrifugation was used to isolate PBMCs, with at least 7 million obtained per sample. Trizol reagent was used to extract total RNA from the PBMCs, yielding at least 5.5 micrograms per sample. Naive CD45RAhigh/CD27high T cell percentages were measured by flow cytometry on a PBMC aliquot from every donor. This sample was also put to use in a study of T cells of mothers and their children. As noted in the second study: The donors were nine systemically healthy Caucasian individuals, made up of three mothers and their six children. cDNA synthesis consumed the entire amount of extracted RNA, loaded at 1.5 ug RNA in each 15 ul reaction. Sample barcodes and 2-4 random nucleotides were added via the M1S primer in the second PCR. Over 8 million TCR beta CDR3 reads came from each mother, compared with 2.5 million to 3.5 million reads from each child. TCR recombination output is similarly shaped by thymic selection in related and unrelated pairs, with a minor effect exerted by inherited differences. Normalized repertoire overlap in related mother-child pairs was always slightly higher than in unrelated mother-child pairs, but the difference was never significant. No persistent microchimeric T cell clones were detected, at a sensitivity of roughly 100 clones per million clonotypes. In the study, deep NGS was used to compare the TCR beta repertoires of mothers and children, and features distinguishing related mother-child pairs from unrelated individuals were sought. The mean age was 40 +/- 4 years for the mothers and about 12 +/- 4 years for the children. Libraries were sequenced on Illumina HiSeq 2000 with 100+100 nt paired-end reads after adapter ligation with NEBNext reagents. To prevent cross-contamination, the mother and child libraries were prepared one month apart and sequenced in separate runs. For each donor, between about 450,000 and 2,300,000 distinct TCR beta clonotypes were identified. Naive TCR beta clonotypes were estimated from low-frequency clonotypes matched to each donor's FACS-determined naive share, without sorting.

The chain uses TRBV9 and TRBJ2-1; TRBD1 agrees with 7 junctional bases. This TCR was sampled from a woman aged 40-49 years in good health. Sequencing input: blood. Here is the DNA: TGTGCCAGCAGCGTAGGGCCCCGACCTACAGGGGATGAGCAGTTCTTC. Its coded protein is CASSVGPRPTGDEQFF.